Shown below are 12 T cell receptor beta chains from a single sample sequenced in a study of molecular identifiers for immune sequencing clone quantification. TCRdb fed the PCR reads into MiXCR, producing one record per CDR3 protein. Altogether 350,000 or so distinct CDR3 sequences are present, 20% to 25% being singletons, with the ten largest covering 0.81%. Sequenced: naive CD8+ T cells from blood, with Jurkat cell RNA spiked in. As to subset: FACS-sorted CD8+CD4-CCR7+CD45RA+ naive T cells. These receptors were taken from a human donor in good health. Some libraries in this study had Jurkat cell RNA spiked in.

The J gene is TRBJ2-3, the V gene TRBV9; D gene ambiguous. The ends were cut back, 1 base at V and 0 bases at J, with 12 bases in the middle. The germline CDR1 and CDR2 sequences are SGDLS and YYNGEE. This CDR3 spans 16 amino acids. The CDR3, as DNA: TGTGCCAGCAGCGTATATGCCGCGTCTAGCACAGATACGCAGTATTTT. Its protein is CASSVYAASSTDTQYF.

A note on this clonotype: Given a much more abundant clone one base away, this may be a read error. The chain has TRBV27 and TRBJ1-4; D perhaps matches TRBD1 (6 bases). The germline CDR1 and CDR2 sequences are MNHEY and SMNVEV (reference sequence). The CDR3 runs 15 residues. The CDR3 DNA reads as TGTGCCGGCAGTTTATCGACAGGATCAGCTGAAAAACTGTTTTTT. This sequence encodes CAGSLSTGSAEKLFF.

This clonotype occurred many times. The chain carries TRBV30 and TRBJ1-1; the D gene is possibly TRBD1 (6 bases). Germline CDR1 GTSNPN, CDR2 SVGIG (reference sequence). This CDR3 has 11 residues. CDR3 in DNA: TGTGCGTGTGGGGGGGCCACTGAAGCTTTCTTT. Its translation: CACGGATEAFF.

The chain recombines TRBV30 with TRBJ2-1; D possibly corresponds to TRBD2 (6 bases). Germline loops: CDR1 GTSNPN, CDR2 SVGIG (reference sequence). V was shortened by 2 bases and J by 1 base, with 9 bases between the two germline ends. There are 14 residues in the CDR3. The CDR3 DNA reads TGTGCCTGGAGTAGTAGCGGTTCCTACAATGAGCAGTTCTTC. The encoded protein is CAWSSSGSYNEQFF.

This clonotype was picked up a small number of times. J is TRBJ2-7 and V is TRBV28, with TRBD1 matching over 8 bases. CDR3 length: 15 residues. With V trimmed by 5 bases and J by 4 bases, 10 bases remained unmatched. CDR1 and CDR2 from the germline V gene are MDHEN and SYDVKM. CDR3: CASSLPRTGRYEQYF. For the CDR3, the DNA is TGTGCCAGCAGTCTCCCTCGGACAGGGAGGTACGAGCAGTACTTC. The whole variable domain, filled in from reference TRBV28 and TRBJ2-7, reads DVKVTQSSRYLVKRTGEKVFLECVQDMDHENMFWYRQDPGLGLRLIYFSYDVKMKEKGDIPEGYSVSREKKERFSLILESASTNQTSMYLCASSLPRTGRYEQYFGPGTRLTVT.

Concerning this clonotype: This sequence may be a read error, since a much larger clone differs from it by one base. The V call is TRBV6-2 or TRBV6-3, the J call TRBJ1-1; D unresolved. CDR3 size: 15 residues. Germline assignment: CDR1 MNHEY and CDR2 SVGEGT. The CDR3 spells CASQLGNGMNTGAFF. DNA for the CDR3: TGTGCCTCCCAGCTAGGGAACGGGATGAACACTGGAGCTTTCTTT.

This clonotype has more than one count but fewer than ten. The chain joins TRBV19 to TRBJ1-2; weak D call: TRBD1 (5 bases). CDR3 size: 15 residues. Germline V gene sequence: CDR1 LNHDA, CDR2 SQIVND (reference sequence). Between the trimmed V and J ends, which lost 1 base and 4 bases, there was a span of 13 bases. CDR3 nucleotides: TGTGCCAGTAGTATAGTTGGAGACAGTTCCTATGGCTACACCTTC. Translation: CASSIVGDSSYGYTF.

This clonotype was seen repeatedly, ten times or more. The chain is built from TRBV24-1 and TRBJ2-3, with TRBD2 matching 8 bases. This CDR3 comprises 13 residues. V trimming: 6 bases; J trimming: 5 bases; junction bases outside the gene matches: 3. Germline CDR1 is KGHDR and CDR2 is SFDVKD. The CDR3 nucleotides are TGTGCCACCAGTAGCGGGAGTGGAGATACGCAGTATTTT. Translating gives CATSSGSGDTQYF.

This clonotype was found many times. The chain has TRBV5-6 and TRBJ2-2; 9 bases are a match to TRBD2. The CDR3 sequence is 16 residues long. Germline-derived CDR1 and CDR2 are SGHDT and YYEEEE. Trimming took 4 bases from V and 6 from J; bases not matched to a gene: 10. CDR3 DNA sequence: TGTGCCAGCAGCAATAGCGGGAGAAAGGGCGCCGGGGAGCTGTTTTTT. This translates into CASSNSGRKGAGELFF.

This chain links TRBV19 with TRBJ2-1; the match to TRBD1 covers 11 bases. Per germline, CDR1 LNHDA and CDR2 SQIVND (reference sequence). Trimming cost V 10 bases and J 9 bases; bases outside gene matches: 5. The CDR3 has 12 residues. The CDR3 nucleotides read TGTGCCACGGGACAGGGGGGGAGTGAGCAGTTCTTC. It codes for CATGQGGSEQFF.

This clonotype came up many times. CDR3 in amino acids: CASSYTASGRGNEQFF. CDR3 in DNA: TGTGCCAGCAGTTACACGGCTAGCGGGAGGGGCAATGAGCAGTTCTTC. The rearrangement uses TRBV6-5 and TRBJ2-1, with 12 bases matching TRBD2. The junction had 5 bases not matched to a gene; V was cut back by 2 bases and J by 6 bases. Germline CDR1 and CDR2: MNHEY and SVGAGI. This CDR3 spans 16 amino acids.

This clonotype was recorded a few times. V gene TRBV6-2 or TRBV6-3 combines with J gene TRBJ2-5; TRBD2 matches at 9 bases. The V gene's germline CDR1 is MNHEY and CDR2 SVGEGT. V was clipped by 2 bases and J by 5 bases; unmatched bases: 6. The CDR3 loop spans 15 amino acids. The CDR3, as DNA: TGTGCCAGCAGTTACGGGCGGGGGGGCCTGGAGACCCAGTACTTC. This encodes CASSYGRGGLETQYF.